This T cell receptor beta chain comes out of a study of blood T cells in healthy people across ages. Primed by a sample-barcoded 5' primer and a J-beta primer mix, a second PCR proceeded for about 6 to 11 cycles. MiXCR, applied by TCRdb to the 5' RACE reads, yields one record per CDR3 protein. The table records 1.5 million to 2 million distinct CDR3 sequences, about two fifths of them present only once. Trimming left V 4 bases short and J 0 bases short, with 13 bases between. Germline V CDR1 and CDR2: DFQATT, SNEGSKA (reference sequence). The CDR3 length is 15 residues. Remarks on this clonotype: Its antigen is unidentified.

Study outcomes and limitations: The study lacked donor CMV status, which possibly confounded expanded clonotype changes. In older individuals, TCR beta diversity per million T cells was lower, falling roughly linearly with age.

The draw of peripheral blood yielded ten milliliters from each donor. RNA extraction gave at least 5 micrograms of total RNA per sample. The sequenced sample consisted of blood. V usage is TRBV20-1 and J usage is TRBJ2-1, with no clear D. The sequence derives from a human donor in good health. The CDR3, as DNA: TGCAGTGCTACCTGGTGGGCGATCTCCTACAATGAGCAGTTCTTC. It specifies CSATWWAISYNEQFF.